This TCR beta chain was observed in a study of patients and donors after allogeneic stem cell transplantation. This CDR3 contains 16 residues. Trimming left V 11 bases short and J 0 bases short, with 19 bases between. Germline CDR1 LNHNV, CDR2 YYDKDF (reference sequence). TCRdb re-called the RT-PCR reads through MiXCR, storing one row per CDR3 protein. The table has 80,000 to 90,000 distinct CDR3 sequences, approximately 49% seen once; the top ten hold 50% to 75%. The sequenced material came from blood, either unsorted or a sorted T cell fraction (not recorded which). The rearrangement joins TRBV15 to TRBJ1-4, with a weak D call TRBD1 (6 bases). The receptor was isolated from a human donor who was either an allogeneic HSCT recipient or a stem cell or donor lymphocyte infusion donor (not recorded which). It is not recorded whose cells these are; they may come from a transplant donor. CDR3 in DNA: TGTGCCTCGAGGGTAGGGACAATCTCAACTAATGAAAAACTGTTTTTT. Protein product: CASRVGTISTNEKLFF.